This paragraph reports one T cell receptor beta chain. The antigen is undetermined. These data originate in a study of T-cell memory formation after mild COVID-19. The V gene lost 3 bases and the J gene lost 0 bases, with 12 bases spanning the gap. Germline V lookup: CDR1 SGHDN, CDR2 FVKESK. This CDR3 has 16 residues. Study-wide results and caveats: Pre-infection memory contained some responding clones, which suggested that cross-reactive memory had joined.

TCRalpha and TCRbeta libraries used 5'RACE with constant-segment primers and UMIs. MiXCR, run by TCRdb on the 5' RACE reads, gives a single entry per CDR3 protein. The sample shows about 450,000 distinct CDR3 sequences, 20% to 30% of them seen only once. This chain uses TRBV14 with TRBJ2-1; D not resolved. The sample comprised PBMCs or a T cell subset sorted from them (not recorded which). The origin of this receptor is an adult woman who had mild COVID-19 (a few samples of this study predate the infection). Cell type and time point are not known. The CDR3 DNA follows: TGTGCCAGCAGCCACCGACTTCGGAGCTCCTACAATGAGCAGTTCTTC. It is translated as CASSHRLRSSYNEQFF.